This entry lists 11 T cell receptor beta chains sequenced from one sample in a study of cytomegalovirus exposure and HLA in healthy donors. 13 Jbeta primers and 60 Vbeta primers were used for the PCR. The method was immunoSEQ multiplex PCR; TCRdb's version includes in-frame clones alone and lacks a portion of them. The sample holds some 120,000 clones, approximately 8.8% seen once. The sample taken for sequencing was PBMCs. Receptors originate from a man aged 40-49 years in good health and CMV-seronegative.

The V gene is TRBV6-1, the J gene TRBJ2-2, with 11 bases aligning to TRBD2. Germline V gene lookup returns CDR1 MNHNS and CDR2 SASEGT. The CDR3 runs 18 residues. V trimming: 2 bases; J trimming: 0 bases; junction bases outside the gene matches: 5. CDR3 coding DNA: TGTGCCAGCAGTGAAATACTAGCGGGGGAGTCGAACACCGGGGAGCTGTTTTTT. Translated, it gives CASSEILAGESNTGELFF.

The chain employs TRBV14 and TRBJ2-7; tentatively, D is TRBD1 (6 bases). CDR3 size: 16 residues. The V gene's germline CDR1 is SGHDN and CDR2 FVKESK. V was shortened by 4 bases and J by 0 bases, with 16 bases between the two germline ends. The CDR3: CASSLGQTLTSYEQYF. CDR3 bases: TGTGCCAGCAGCCTTGGACAGACCCTCACCTCCTACGAGCAGTACTTC.

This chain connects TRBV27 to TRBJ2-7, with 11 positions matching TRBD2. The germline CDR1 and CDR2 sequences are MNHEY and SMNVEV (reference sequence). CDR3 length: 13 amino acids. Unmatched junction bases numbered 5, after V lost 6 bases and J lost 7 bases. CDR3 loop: CASRPLAGGEQYF. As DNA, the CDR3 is TGTGCCAGCAGACCCCTAGCGGGGGGAGAGCAGTACTTC.

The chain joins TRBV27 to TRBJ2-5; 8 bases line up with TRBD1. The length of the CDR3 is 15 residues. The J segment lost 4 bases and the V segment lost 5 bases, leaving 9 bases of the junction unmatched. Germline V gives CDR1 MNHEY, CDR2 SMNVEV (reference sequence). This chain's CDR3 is CASSTGQGWSETQYF. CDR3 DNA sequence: TGTGCCAGCAGTACCGGACAGGGATGGTCAGAGACCCAGTACTTC.

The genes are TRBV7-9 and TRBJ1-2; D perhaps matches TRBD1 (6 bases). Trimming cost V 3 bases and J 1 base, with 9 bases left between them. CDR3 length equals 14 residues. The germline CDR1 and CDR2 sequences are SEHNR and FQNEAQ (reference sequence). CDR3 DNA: TGTGCCAGCAGCTTTTCAGGGGTTAACTATGGCTACACCTTC. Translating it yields CASSFSGVNYGYTF.

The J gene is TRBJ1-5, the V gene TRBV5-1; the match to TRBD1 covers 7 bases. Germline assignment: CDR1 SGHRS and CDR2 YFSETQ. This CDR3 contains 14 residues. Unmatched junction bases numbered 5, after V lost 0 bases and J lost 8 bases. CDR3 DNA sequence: TGCGCCAGCAGCTTGGGACAGGGATATGAGCCCCAGCATTTT. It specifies CASSLGQGYEPQHF.

As DNA, the CDR3 is TGTGCCAGCAGCCCTCGACAGGGCCATCAGCCCCAGCATTTT. Translated, it gives CASSPRQGHQPQHF. The rearrangement uses TRBV4-2 and TRBJ1-5; 7 bases fit TRBD1. This CDR3 is built from 14 residues. Looked up from germline, CDR1 is LGHNA and CDR2 is YNFKEQ. With V trimmed by 4 bases and J by 5 bases, 5 bases remained unmatched.

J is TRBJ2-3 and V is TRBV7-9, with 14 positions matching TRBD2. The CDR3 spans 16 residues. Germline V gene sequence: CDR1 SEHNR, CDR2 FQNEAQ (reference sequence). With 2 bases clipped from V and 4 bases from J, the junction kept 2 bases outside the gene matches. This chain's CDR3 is CASSLRTSGGSDTQYF. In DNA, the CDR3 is TGTGCCAGCAGCTTAAGGACTAGCGGGGGGTCAGATACGCAGTATTTT.

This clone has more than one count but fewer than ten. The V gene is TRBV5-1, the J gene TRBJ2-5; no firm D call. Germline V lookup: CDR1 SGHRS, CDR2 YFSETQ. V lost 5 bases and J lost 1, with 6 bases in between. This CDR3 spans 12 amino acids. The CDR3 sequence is CASSQAQETQYF. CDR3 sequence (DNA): TGCGCCAGCAGTCAGGCCCAAGAGACCCAGTACTTC.

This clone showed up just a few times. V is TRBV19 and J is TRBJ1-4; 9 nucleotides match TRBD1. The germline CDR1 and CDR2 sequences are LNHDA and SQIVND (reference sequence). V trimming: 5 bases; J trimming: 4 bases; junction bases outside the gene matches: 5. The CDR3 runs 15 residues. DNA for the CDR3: TGTGCCAGTAGTCTTCCGGGACAGGGTAATGAAAAACTGTTTTTT. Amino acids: CASSLPGQGNEKLFF.

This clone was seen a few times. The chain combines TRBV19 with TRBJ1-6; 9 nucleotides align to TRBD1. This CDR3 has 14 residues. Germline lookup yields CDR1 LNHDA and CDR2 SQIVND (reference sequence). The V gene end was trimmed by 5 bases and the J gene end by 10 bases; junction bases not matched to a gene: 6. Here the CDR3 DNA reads TGTGCCAGTAGTGGGGACAGGGCTCGGTCACCCCTCCACTTT. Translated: CASSGDRARSPLHF.